The 2 T cell receptor beta chains presented below share a single source sample, sequenced in a study of cytomegalovirus exposure and HLA in healthy donors. Primers: 60 Vbeta forward and 13 Jbeta reverse. This table comes from immunoSEQ multiplex PCR, and its TCRdb copy is limited to in-frame clones, with some not included. The table has under 200,000 clones, over 60% seen once. Sequencing was done on a sample of PBMCs. The receptors come from a woman aged 40 to 50 in good health and CMV-seronegative.

About this clone: At one boundary the junction diverges from the germline segment, which might be a read error. The chain carries TRBV5-5 and TRBJ1-1, with a tentative D call TRBD1 (5 bases). The CDR3 is made up of 14 amino acids. The germline V gene encodes CDR1 SGHKS and CDR2 YYEKEE (reference sequence). CDR3 sequence: CASSLDAGMIEGFF. CDR3 sequence (DNA): TGTGCCAGCAGCTTGGATGCAGGGATGATTGAAGGTTTCTTT.

V and J are TRBV5-1 and TRBJ1-2; a possible D gene is TRBD1 (6 bases). V lost 4 bases to trimming and J lost 1 base, with 17 bases between them. Germline-derived CDR1 and CDR2 are SGHRS and YFSETQ. The CDR3 has 16 amino acids. DNA of the CDR3: TGCGCCAGCAGCGCCAGCACAGGGATTAGTAACTATGGCTACACCTTC. This translates into CASSASTGISNYGYTF. The complete variable domain, with remaining parts taken from reference TRBV5-1 and TRBJ1-2, reads KAGVTQTPRYLIKTRGQQVTLSCSPISGHRSVSWYQQTPGQGLQFLFEYFSETQRNKGNFPGRFSGRQFSNSRSEMNVSTLELGDSALYLCASSASTGISNYGYTFGSGTRLTVV.